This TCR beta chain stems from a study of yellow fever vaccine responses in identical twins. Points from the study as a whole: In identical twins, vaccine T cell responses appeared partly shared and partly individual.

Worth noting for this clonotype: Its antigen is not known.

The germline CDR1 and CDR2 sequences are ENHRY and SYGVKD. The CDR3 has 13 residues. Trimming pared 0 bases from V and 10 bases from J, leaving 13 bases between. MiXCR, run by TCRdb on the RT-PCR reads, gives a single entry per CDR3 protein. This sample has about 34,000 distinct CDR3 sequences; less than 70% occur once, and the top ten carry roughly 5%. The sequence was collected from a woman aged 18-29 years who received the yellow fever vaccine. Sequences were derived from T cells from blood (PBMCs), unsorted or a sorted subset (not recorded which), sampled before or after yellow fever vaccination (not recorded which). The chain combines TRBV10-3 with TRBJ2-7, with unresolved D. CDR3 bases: TGTGCCATCAGTGAGTCATCGACCCCCCCTCAGTACGTC. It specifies CAISESSTPPQYV.